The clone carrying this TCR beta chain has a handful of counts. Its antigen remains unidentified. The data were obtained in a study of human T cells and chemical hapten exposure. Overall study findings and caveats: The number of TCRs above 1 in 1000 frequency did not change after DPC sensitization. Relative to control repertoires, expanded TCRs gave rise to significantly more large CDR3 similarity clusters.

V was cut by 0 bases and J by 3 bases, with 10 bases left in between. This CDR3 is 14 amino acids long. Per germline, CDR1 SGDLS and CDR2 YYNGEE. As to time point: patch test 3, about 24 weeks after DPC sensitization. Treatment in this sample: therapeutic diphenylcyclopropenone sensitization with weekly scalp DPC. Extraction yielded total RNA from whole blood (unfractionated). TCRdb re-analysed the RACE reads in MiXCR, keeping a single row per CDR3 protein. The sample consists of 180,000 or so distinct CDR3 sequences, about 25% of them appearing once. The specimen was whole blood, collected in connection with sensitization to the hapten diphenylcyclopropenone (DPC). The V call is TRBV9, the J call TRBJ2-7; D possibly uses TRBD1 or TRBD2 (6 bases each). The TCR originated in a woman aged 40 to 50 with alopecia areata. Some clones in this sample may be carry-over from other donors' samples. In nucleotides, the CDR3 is TGTGCCAGCAGCGTAGTGGAGGGGGACTACGAGCAGTACTTC. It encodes CASSVVEGDYEQYF.